Following are 10 T cell receptor beta chains from one sample sequenced in a study of blood T cells in healthy people across ages. For the second PCR, which ran for about 6 to 11 cycles, a sample-barcoded 5' primer and a J-beta primer mix were used. TCRdb passed the 5' RACE reads through MiXCR, listing each CDR3 protein once. Of roughly 800,000 distinct CDR3 sequences listed, 36% are singletons. The sequencing input was blood. All receptors come from a man between 18 and 35 years old in good health.

Remarks on this clonotype: A read error may be the cause here, since a much bigger clone is one base away. The chain employs TRBV5-1 and TRBJ1-1, with TRBD1 identical over 8 bases. The V segment lost 4 bases and the J segment 1 base; nucleotides outside the gene matches: 3. CDR3 size: 14 residues. In germline, CDR1 is SGHRS, CDR2 YFSETQ. The CDR3 protein is CASSHGTGNTEAFF. CDR3 DNA sequence: TGCGCCAGCAGCCATGGGACAGGGAACACTGAAGCTTTCTTT.

This clonotype showed up just a few times. The rearrangement uses TRBV2 and TRBJ1-2; TRBD1 agrees at 8 bases. The V and J ends lost 10 bases and 5 bases, in that order; junction bases with no gene match: 15. The germline CDR1 and CDR2 sequences are SNHLY and FYNNEI. The CDR3 is made up of 15 amino acids. CDR3 nucleotides: TGTGCCACCCTAAAAGAGGACAGGGAGGAGTATGGCTACACCTTC. Its translation: CATLKEDREEYGYTF. Full variable domain (outside the CDR3, taken from reference TRBV2 and TRBJ1-2): EPEVTQTPSHQVTQMGQEVILRCVPISNHLYFYWYRQILGQKVEFLVSFYNNEISEKSEIFDDQFSVERPDGSNFTLKIRSTKLEDSAMYFCATLKEDREEYGYTFGSGTRLTVV.

Note on this clonotype: A read error is possible here, since a much larger clone lies one base away. The chain carries TRBV12-3 or TRBV12-4 and TRBJ1-5; D is undetermined. This CDR3 is 13 amino acids long. V lost 5 bases, J lost 4 bases, and 9 bases lay in between. In nucleotides, the CDR3 is TGTGCCAGCAGTCCCCCGGAGAATCAGCCCCAGCATTTT. Translating it yields CASSPPENQPQHF.

The CDR3 is CASSYSVSNTEAFF. The CDR3 nucleotides read TGTGCCAGCAGCTACAGTGTTAGCAACACTGAAGCTTTCTTT. J is TRBJ1-1 and V is TRBV7-8; D is uncertain. This CDR3 region has 14 residues. The V gene's germline CDR1 is SGHVS and CDR2 FQNEAQ. The V end lost 4 bases, the J end lost 2 bases, and 11 bases lay between the germline ends.

V usage is TRBV5-5 and J usage is TRBJ2-3; D perhaps matches TRBD1 (6 bases). CDR3 size: 15 residues. Trimming took 0 bases from V and 2 from J, leaving 10 bases between them. Germline V lookup: CDR1 SGHKS, CDR2 YYEKEE (reference sequence). CDR3 sequence reads: CASSLGPGDTDTQYF. The CDR3 DNA sequence: TGTGCCAGCAGCTTGGGACCAGGGGACACAGATACGCAGTATTTT.

This chain uses TRBV29-1 with TRBJ1-1; D possibly corresponds to TRBD1 (6 bases). The CDR3 sequence is 13 residues long. Germline CDR1 and CDR2: SQVTM and ANQGSEA. V lost 5 bases, J lost 5 bases, and 15 bases lay in between. Here the CDR3 DNA reads TGCAGCGTTAATTCACAGGGAGGGACTGAAGCTTTCTTT. Protein product: CSVNSQGGTEAFF.

This clonotype came up a few times. The genes are TRBV5-1 and TRBJ1-6; 7 bases map to TRBD1. The length of the CDR3 is 16 residues. Per germline, CDR1 SGHRS and CDR2 YFSETQ. With 4 bases clipped from V and 5 bases from J, the junction kept 9 bases outside the gene matches. CDR3: CASSHHRGGDNSPLHF. The CDR3 DNA sequence: TGCGCCAGCAGCCACCACAGGGGTGGGGATAATTCACCCCTCCACTTT.

This clonotype has only a few counts. The chain combines TRBV7-9 with TRBJ2-5, with 8 bases aligning to TRBD1. CDR1 and CDR2 (germline): SEHNR, FQNEAQ (reference sequence). Germline trimming cut 3 bases from V and 0 bases from J; bases unmatched to any gene: 6. The CDR3 is 16 amino acids. As DNA, the CDR3 is TGTGCCAGCAGCTTCCTCAGGGGGCTCTACCAAGAGACCCAGTACTTC. Its translation is CASSFLRGLYQETQYF.

V usage is TRBV6-5 and J usage is TRBJ2-2, with 7 bases that match TRBD1. V lost 2 bases to trimming and J lost 7 bases; unmatched junction nucleotides: 4. This CDR3 contains 14 residues. CDR1 MNHEY and CDR2 SVGAGI come from the germline V gene. The CDR3 loop reads CASSYEGAGGELFF. The CDR3 nucleotides read TGTGCCAGCAGTTACGAGGGGGCCGGCGGGGAGCTGTTTTTT.

This clonotype turned up a few times. The chain recombines TRBV6-2 or TRBV6-3 with TRBJ2-1, with TRBD2 identical over 16 bases. Trimming cost V 2 bases and J 3 bases; bases outside gene matches: 4. Germline loops: CDR1 MNHEY, CDR2 SVGEGT. CDR3 length: 18 residues. CDR3 amino acids: CASSYPGLAGGLYNEQFF. CDR3 DNA: TGTGCCAGCAGTTACCCGGGACTAGCGGGGGGGCTCTACAATGAGCAGTTCTTC.